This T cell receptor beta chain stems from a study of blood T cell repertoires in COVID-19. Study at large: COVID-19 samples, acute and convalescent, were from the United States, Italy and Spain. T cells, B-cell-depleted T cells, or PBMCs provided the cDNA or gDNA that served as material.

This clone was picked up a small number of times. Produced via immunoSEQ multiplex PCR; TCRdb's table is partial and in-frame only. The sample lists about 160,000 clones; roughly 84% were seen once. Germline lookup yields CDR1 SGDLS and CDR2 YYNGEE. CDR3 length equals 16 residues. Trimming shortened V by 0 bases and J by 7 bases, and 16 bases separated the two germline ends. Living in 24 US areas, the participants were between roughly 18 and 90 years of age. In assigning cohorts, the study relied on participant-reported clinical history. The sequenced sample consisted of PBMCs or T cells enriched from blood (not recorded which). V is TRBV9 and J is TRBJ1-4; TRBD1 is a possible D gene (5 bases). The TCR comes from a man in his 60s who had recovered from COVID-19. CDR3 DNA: TGTGCCAGCAGCGTAGCCCCAGGGAGGGTAGGTGAAAAACTGTTTTTT. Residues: CASSVAPGRVGEKLFF.